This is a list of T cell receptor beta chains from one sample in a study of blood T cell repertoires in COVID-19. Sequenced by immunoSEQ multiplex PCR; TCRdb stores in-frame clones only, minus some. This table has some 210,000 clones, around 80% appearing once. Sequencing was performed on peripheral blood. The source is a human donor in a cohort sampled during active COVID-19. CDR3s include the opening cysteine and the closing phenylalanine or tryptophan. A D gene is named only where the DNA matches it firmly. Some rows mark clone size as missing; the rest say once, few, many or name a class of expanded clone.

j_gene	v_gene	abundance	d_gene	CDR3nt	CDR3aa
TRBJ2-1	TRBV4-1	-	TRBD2	TGCGCCAGCAGCCGGACTATTGGTAGCGGGAGGGGCCACAATGAGCAGTTCTTC	CASSRTIGSGRGHNEQFF
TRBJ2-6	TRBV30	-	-	TGTGCCTGGAGTGTTACTGGGGCCAACGTCCTGACTTTC	CAWSVTGANVLTF
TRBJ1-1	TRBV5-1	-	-	TGCGCCAGCTCCGCGACGGGTCGGACTGAAGCTTTCTTT	CASSATGRTEAFF
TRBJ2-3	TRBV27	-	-	TGTGCCAGCAGCAAAAGGGGCAGGGGAGCAGATACGCAGTATTTT	CASSKRGRGADTQYF
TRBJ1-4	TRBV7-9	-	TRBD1	TGTGCCAGCAGCCCCGACAGGGCCCCATCTGAAAAACTGTTTTTT	CASSPDRAPSEKLFF
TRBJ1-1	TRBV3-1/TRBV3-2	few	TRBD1	TGTGCCAGCAGCCGTCCCGGGACAGGGAAAACTGAAGCTTTCTTT	CASSRPGTGKTEAFF
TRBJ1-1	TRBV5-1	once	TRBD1	TGCGCCAGCAGCTTGGATGGAGGGGGCGGAGGAACTGAAGCTTTCTTT	CASSLDGGGGGTEAFF
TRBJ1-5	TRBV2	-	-	TGTGCCAGCAGCCGGGGAGGGGACGATAGCAATCAGCCCCAGCATTTT	CASSRGGDDSNQPQHF
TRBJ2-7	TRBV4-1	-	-	TGCGCCAGCACCCCCGAGGCCTTACTAGACGGAAGCGAGCAGTACTTC	CASTPEALLDGSEQYF
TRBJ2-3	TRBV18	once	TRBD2	TGTGCCAGCTCACGAACACTAGCGGGGCCCCAAGATACGCAGTATTTT	CASSRTLAGPQDTQYF
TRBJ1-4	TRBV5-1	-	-	TGCGCCAGCAGCTTGGCTTCAGGCAGGGAAAAACTGTTTTTT	CASSLASGREKLFF
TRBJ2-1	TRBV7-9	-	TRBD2	TGTGCCAGCAGCCCAAGCTACCTAGCGGGAGACCACAATGAGCAGTTCTTC	CASSPSYLAGDHNEQFF
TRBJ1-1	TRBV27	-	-	TGTGCCAGCAGTGCTCTGCGAGGGCTAACTGAAGCTTTCTTT	CASSALRGLTEAFF
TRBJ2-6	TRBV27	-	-	TGTGCCAGCAGTTTATTGGGGGGGCGATGGGTCTCTGGGGCCAACGTCCTGACTTTC	CASSLLGGRWVSGANVLTF
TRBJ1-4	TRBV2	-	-	TGTGCCAGCAACGTACAGCTCCCTAATGAAAAACTGTTTTTT	CASNVQLPNEKLFF
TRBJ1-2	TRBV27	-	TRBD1	TGTGCCAGCAGAAGGACAGGGACGGCCTACACCTTC	CASRRTGTAYTF
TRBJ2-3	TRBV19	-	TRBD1	TGTGCCAGTAGTACCCTCCGGACAGGGGGCACAGATACGCAGTATTTT	CASSTLRTGGTDTQYF
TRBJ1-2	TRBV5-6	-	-	TGTGCCAGCAGCTTGTCCGGGGGTAGACGCTACACCTTC	CASSLSGGRRYTF
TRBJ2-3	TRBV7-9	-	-	TGTGCCAGCAGTTCCGGGTATATAATAGCCCCCACGAACACAGATACGCAGTATTTT	CASSSGYIIAPTNTDTQYF
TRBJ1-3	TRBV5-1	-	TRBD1	TGCGCCAGCAGCTTGGCAGGACAGGAAGGAAACACCATATATTTT	CASSLAGQEGNTIYF
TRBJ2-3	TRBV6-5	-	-	TGTGCCAGCAGCCCAGGTCGGGATACGCAGTATTTT	CASSPGRDTQYF
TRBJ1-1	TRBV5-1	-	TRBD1	TGCGCCAGCAGCACCGGACAGGGGATGAACACTGAAGCTTTCTTT	CASSTGQGMNTEAFF
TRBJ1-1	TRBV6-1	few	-	TGTGCCAGCAGGATGACAGGAGAAGCTTTCTTT	CASRMTGEAFF
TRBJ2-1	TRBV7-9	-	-	TGTGCCAGCAGCTTGATTGGACTGTGGGTCTTC	CASSLIGLWVF
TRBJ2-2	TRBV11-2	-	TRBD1	TGTGCCAGCAGCTTAAGGACAGGGAGCACCGGGGAGCTGTTTTTT	CASSLRTGSTGELFF